What follows are 6 T cell receptor beta chains derived from one specimen sequenced in a study of cytomegalovirus exposure and HLA in healthy donors. Primers: 60 Vbeta forward and 13 Jbeta reverse. Some clones are missing from TCRdb's copy, which holds only in-frame ones; the method was immunoSEQ multiplex PCR. Here the sample spans roughly 200,000 clones, less than 85% being singletons. The sample was PBMCs. The receptor source for this set is a man aged 18 to 29 in good health and CMV-seronegative.

The rearrangement links TRBV5-1 to TRBJ2-7, with TRBD2 matching over 8 bases. The V segment lost 0 bases and the J segment 4 bases; nucleotides outside the gene matches: 12. In germline, CDR1 is SGHRS, CDR2 YFSETQ. The CDR3 has 17 residues. The CDR3 DNA reads as TGCGCCAGCAGCTTGGAACAGGGACTAGTTGGACATTACGAGCAGTACTTC. Translated, it gives CASSLEQGLVGHYEQYF.

The chain employs TRBV6-5 and TRBJ2-1; TRBD2 is a possible D gene (5 bases). This CDR3 is 15 amino acids long. Germline CDR1 is MNHEY and CDR2 is SVGAGI. The germline V and J ends were trimmed by 5 bases and 0 bases, with 11 bases remaining between them. CDR3 sequence (DNA): TGTGCCAGCAGTCAGAGCGGTAGCTCCTACAATGAGCAGTTCTTC. As protein: CASSQSGSSYNEQFF.

The genes are TRBV7-2 and TRBJ2-7; 8 positions agree with TRBD2. V shed 2 bases and J 4 bases; nucleotides not matched to a gene: 7. Looked up from germline, CDR1 is SGHTA and CDR2 is FQGNSA. The CDR3 is 15 amino acids. DNA for the CDR3: TGTGCCAGCAGCTTATCGAGCGGGAGACAGTACGAGCAGTACTTC. Its protein is CASSLSSGRQYEQYF.

This chain links TRBV27 with TRBJ2-3; 7 bases line up with TRBD2. V shed 5 bases, J shed 9 bases, and the junction held 11 bases outside the gene matches. This CDR3 is built from 14 residues. Looked up from germline, CDR1 is MNHEY and CDR2 is SMNVEV (reference sequence). The CDR3 nucleotides are TGTGCCAGCAGTCTCCAGATTACTAGCGACACGCAGTATTTT. Translating it yields CASSLQITSDTQYF.

Comment on this clone: This specimen includes other DNA sequences encoding the same CDR3. The rearrangement joins TRBV18 to TRBJ2-5; no reliable D call. Germline lookup yields CDR1 KGHSH and CDR2 LQKENI. Trimming removed 3 bases at V and 1 base at J, with 6 bases between. The CDR3 runs to 13 residues. CDR3 region: CASSPGSQETQYF. The CDR3 DNA reads as TGTGCCAGCTCACCGGGCAGCCAAGAGACCCAGTACTTC.

The chain employs TRBV5-1 and TRBJ2-3, with TRBD2 matching over 7 bases. J was trimmed by 3 bases and V by 1 base; bases with no gene match: 8. CDR1 SGHRS and CDR2 YFSETQ come from the germline V gene. The CDR3 has 16 residues. The CDR3 DNA reads as TGCGCCAGCAGCTTGTCGGGGGGAGGGCCAACAGATACGCAGTATTTT. It encodes CASSLSGGGPTDTQYF.